These 8 T cell receptor beta chains were all obtained from the same sample, sequenced in a study of T cell repertoires in cytomegalovirus infection. TCRdb re-called the reads through MiXCR, storing one row per CDR3 protein. The table has 300,000 to 400,000 distinct CDR3 sequences, over 7.5% seen once; the top ten hold about 3.9%. The source material was PBMCs. Every receptor here comes from a human donor in good health (CMV status not recorded). Some clones in this sample may be carry-over from other donors' samples.

A single count supports this clonotype. A much larger clone differs from this one at a single base, so this may be a read error. J is TRBJ2-7 and V is TRBV7-8; either TRBD1 or TRBD2 may fit D (5 bases each). CDR3 length: 15 residues. V shed 1 base and J shed 2 bases, with 12 bases lying between them. CDR1 and CDR2 (germline): SGHVS, FQNEAQ. The CDR3 reads CASSLGPGRPYEQYF. As DNA, the CDR3 is TGTGCCAGCAGCTTAGGTCCGGGGCGTCCCTACGAGCAGTACTTC.

This clonotype was observed at least ten times. The chain uses TRBV12-3 or TRBV12-4 and TRBJ1-3; TRBD1 matches 7 bases. The ends lost 6 bases at V and 4 bases at J; junction bases unmatched: 9. This CDR3 contains 15 residues. CDR3 nucleotide sequence: TGTGCCAGCAGCCCAGGGGGAGTACGAGGAAACACCATATATTTT. Translating it yields CASSPGGVRGNTIYF.

The chain links TRBV20-1 to TRBJ2-1; D perhaps matches TRBD2 (5 bases). This CDR3 is built from 15 residues. In germline, CDR1 is DFQATT, CDR2 SNEGSKA (reference sequence). The V and J ends lost 3 bases and 5 bases respectively, with 17 bases between them. The CDR3 sequence is CSARDGGLVDNEQFF. DNA for the CDR3: TGCAGTGCTAGGGACGGCGGACTGGTCGACAATGAGCAGTTCTTC.

V is TRBV5-4 and J is TRBJ2-5, with TRBD1 matching 7 bases. CDR3 size: 15 residues. Germline CDR1 reads SGHNT; CDR2 reads YYREEE (reference sequence). Trimming removed 1 base from V and 0 bases from J; junction bases left unmatched: 3. Here the CDR3 reads CASSLYRGNQETQYF. CDR3 nucleotide sequence: TGTGCCAGCAGCTTGTACAGGGGCAACCAAGAGACCCAGTACTTC.

This clonotype was recorded at least ten times. This sequence joins TRBV4-1 and TRBJ2-7, with 16 bases fitting TRBD2. Germline loops: CDR1 MGHRA, CDR2 YSYEKL. The CDR3 is 14 amino acids. V shed 6 bases and J 9 bases; nucleotides not matched to a gene: 5. CDR3 sequence reads: CASSPGLAGGVQYF. The CDR3 DNA follows: TGCGCCAGCAGTCCGGGACTAGCGGGAGGGGTGCAGTACTTC.

The chain uses TRBV7-4 and TRBJ2-4; D unresolved. CDR3 length equals 14 residues. Trimming left V 8 bases short and J 0 bases short, with 11 bases between. Germline V gene data show CDR1 as SGHVT and CDR2 as SQSDAQ. The CDR3 loop reads CASSRSGAKNIQYF. CDR3 sequence (DNA): TGTGCCAGCTCAAGGTCCGGAGCCAAAAACATTCAGTACTTC.

J is TRBJ2-2 and V is TRBV15; D might be TRBD1 or TRBD2, each matching 5 bases. From germline, CDR1 is LNHNV and CDR2 YYDKDF (reference sequence). Trimming removed 0 bases from V and 4 bases from J, with 15 bases in between. CDR3 size: 17 residues. CDR3 DNA sequence: TGTGCCACCAGCAGAGATGAGGGGACCGCGAGCACCGGGGAGCTGTTTTTT. Its translation is CATSRDEGTASTGELFF.

The rearrangement links TRBV4-1 to TRBJ2-2; D is unclear. This CDR3 comprises 16 residues. The germline V gene encodes CDR1 MGHRA and CDR2 YSYEKL. Trimming took 2 bases from V and 2 from J, leaving 12 bases between them. The CDR3 DNA sequence: TGCGCCAGCAGCCAAAGAGTGGGCTTCAACACCGGGGAGCTGTTTTTT. Its translation is CASSQRVGFNTGELFF.